These 10 T cell receptor beta chains were all obtained from the same sample, sequenced in a study of shared clonotypes between healthy human individuals. TCRdb keeps only in-frame clones here, not all; method: immunoSEQ multiplex PCR. The table has approximately 1.1 million clones, approximately 78% seen once. Sequencing was done on a sample of memory CD4+ T cells from PBMCs. The subset denotes: CD45RA-negative fraction. These TCRs come from a man between 18 and 35 years old in good health. Some clones in this sample may be carry-over from other donors' samples.

The V gene is TRBV6-6, the J gene TRBJ2-5; 8 positions match TRBD2. This CDR3 comprises 14 residues. The germline V gene has CDR1 MNHNY and CDR2 SVGAGI (reference sequence). V gave up 4 bases and J gave up 2 bases; unmatched junction bases: 3. The CDR3 nucleotides read TGTGCCAGCAGTTTACTAGCGGCTCAAGAGACCCAGTACTTC. Its protein is CASSLLAAQETQYF.

This chain joins TRBV19 and TRBJ2-1, with TRBD2 matching over 8 bases. Germline-derived CDR1 and CDR2 are LNHDA and SQIVND (reference sequence). After removal of 3 bases from V and 8 bases from J, the junction contained 3 bases not matched to a gene. The CDR3 has 13 amino acids. CDR3 loop: CASSIFGGDEQFF. The DNA for the CDR3 is TGTGCCAGTAGTATTTTCGGGGGGGATGAGCAGTTCTTC.

The chain has TRBV11-2 and TRBJ1-3; D call uncertain. Germline CDR1 reads SGHAT; CDR2 reads FQNNGV. The CDR3 is 15 amino acids. The germline V and J ends were trimmed by 1 base and 0 bases, with 7 bases remaining between them. The CDR3 DNA reads TGTGCCAGCAGCTTAGCGGCGGTCTCTGGAAACACCATATATTTT. This gives the protein CASSLAAVSGNTIYF.

The rearrangement links TRBV27 to TRBJ2-3, with TRBD1 matching 12 bases. The CDR3 runs to 20 residues. Trimming removed 2 bases from V and 5 bases from J; junction bases left unmatched: 17. CDR1 and CDR2 from the germline V gene are MNHEY and SMNVEV (reference sequence). The chain's CDR3 is CASSLTPPRTGTGGRDTQYF. The DNA for the CDR3 is TGTGCCAGCAGTTTAACCCCCCCCCGTACCGGGACAGGGGGCAGAGATACGCAGTATTTT.

This clone has just one count. This sequence joins TRBV6-1 and TRBJ2-7, with a weak D call TRBD2 (6 bases). This CDR3 has 12 residues. V was pared by 4 bases and J by 7 bases, with 11 bases between. Germline lookup yields CDR1 MNHNS and CDR2 SASEGT. The CDR3 here is CASSVGGWEQYF. CDR3 nucleotides: TGTGCCAGCAGTGTGGGGGGTTGGGAGCAGTACTTC.

The chain joins TRBV5-4 to TRBJ1-1; 7 bases fit TRBD1. The CDR3 covers 14 residues. The germline gives CDR1 SGHNT, CDR2 YYREEE (reference sequence). The trim removed 0 bases at V and 4 bases at J, leaving 3 bases unmatched. The CDR3 protein is CASSLARGSTEAFF. The CDR3 bases are TGTGCCAGCAGCTTGGCCAGGGGGAGCACTGAAGCTTTCTTT.

The chain combines TRBV14 with TRBJ2-1; 12 bases align to TRBD2. The CDR3 has 15 residues. Germline values: CDR1 SGHDN, CDR2 FVKESK. J lost 8 bases, V lost 1 base, and 3 bases had no gene match. The CDR3 reads CASSQAGTSGHEQFF. The CDR3, as DNA: TGTGCCAGCAGCCAAGCCGGGACTAGCGGGCATGAGCAGTTCTTC.

The chain uses TRBV12-2 and TRBJ2-3. TRBV12-2 is a known pseudogene. CDR3 length: 15 residues. The CDR3 DNA is TGTGCAAGTCGCTTAGATTACCCTAGCACAGATACGCAGTATTTT. Translation: CASRLDYPSTDTQYF.

This chain joins TRBV7-2 and TRBJ1-5, with D hard to call. Germline V gene sequence: CDR1 SGHTA, CDR2 FQGNSA. Trimming took off 2 bases at V and 6 bases at J, with 8 bases between the two ends. The CDR3 runs to 13 residues. The CDR3, as DNA: TGTGCCAGCAGCTTAATGTCGGTTCAGCCCCAGCATTTT. Protein product: CASSLMSVQPQHF.

This clone came up a few times. The V and J genes are TRBV7-9 and TRBJ1-1; no clear D. Germline-derived CDR1 and CDR2 are SEHNR and FQNEAQ (reference sequence). The CDR3 totals 13 residues. V lost 7 bases and J lost 1, with 10 bases in between. The CDR3 reads CASTFLANTEAFF. CDR3 DNA: TGTGCCAGCACGTTTTTGGCGAACACTGAAGCTTTCTTT. Full variable domain (missing parts from reference TRBV7-9 and TRBJ1-1): DTGVSQNPRHKITKRGQNVTFRCDPISEHNRLYWYRQTLGQGPEFLTYFQNEAQLEKSRLLSDRFSAERPKGSFSTLEIQRTEQGDSAMYLCASTFLANTEAFFGQGTRLTVV.